This TCR beta chain was identified in a study of shared clonotypes between healthy human individuals. Across the whole study: Each donor contributed plates that comprised three CD4 naive, three CD4 memory, two CD8 naive and one CD8 memory. Broader study findings: Generation probabilities were higher for clonotypes shared across all four sorted-subset donors than for unshared ones. Investigators collected only blood, and repertoires in tissues likely differ.

TCRdb's table, derived via immunoSEQ multiplex PCR, lists solely in-frame clones and lacks some. This table has roughly 2.1 million clones, approximately 94% appearing once. For this clone: Its antigen is as yet unknown.

The germline V gene has CDR1 MNHEY and CDR2 SMNVEV (reference sequence). The CDR3 contains 13 residues. Deletions cut 2 bases from V and 5 bases from J, with 9 bases between. Naive CD8 cells, CD45RO-negative and positively selected for CCR7, excluded terminally differentiated effector memory CD45RA+ cells. The origin of this receptor is a man between 18 and 35 years old in good health. Some clones in this sample may be carry-over from other donors' samples. The V call is TRBV27, the J call TRBJ2-5; D might be TRBD1 (5 bases). The sequencing sample was made of naive CD8+ T cells from PBMCs. The CDR3: CASSLGASETQYF. The CDR3 bases are TGTGCCAGCAGTTTAGGGGCCTCGGAGACCCAGTACTTC.